The following is a T cell receptor (beta chain) sequence with its context. Its antigen is not identified. PCR was performed using 60 Vbeta and 13 Jbeta primers. Measured with immunoSEQ multiplex PCR; TCRdb has only the in-frame clones, and not every one. The sample consists of 100,000 to 150,000 clones, roughly 80% of them appearing once. The data were obtained in a study of cytomegalovirus exposure and HLA in healthy donors. Findings and limits, study-wide: Most of the TCR beta V segments (in an earlier analysis) were productive either about 87% or about 30% of the time. The authors later found most CMV-associated TCR beta chains appeared HLA-restricted. The authors assumed roughly uniform sequencing depth across donors for presence/absence analyses. Per a later analysis, HLA-associated TCR beta chains showed more clonal expansion than other, equally common TCR beta chains.

The CDR3 is made up of 14 amino acids. V was trimmed by 7 bases and J by 0 bases, leaving 11 bases between them. Germline-derived CDR1 and CDR2 are SNHLY and FYNNEI. The V gene is TRBV2, the J gene TRBJ2-3; D gene ambiguous. The sequence was collected from a male donor in good health and CMV-seronegative. Material for sequencing was PBMCs. The CDR3 sequence: CASTKSFSTDTQYF. CDR3 DNA sequence: TGTGCCAGCACCAAGAGCTTTAGCACAGATACGCAGTATTTT.